The 28 T cell receptor beta chains below come from one sample, sequenced in a study of blood T cell repertoires in COVID-19. Some clones are missing from TCRdb's copy, which holds only in-frame ones; the method was immunoSEQ multiplex PCR. The data hold 190,000 or so clones, with 70% to 90% observed a single time. Material for sequencing was peripheral blood. The source of these receptors is a man in his forties with active or convalescent COVID-19.

V and J are TRBV4-3 and TRBJ2-7; D is undetermined. Germline CDR1 reads LGHNA; CDR2 reads YSLEER. V was shortened by 4 bases and J by 0 bases, with 13 bases between the two germline ends. CDR3 length equals 15 residues. CDR3 protein: CASSLSWASSYEQYF. In DNA form, the CDR3 reads TGCGCCAGCAGCCTCAGCTGGGCCTCCTCCTACGAGCAGTACTTC.

This clone appeared a single time. CDR3 protein: CASSLSGVTYGYTF. CDR3 coding DNA: TGTGCCAGTAGCCTATCGGGGGTCACATATGGCTACACCTTC. The chain combines TRBV19 with TRBJ1-2; D is perhaps TRBD1 (5 bases). Germline values: CDR1 LNHDA, CDR2 SQIVND (reference sequence). The V gene lost 6 bases and the J gene lost 5 bases, with 16 bases spanning the gap. The CDR3 spans 14 residues.

The chain joins TRBV7-8 to TRBJ1-2, with D unresolved. From germline, CDR1 is SGHVS and CDR2 FQNEAQ. The CDR3 runs 16 residues. V was pared by 5 bases and J by 0 bases, with 16 bases between. CDR3 loop: CASSPKSLIANYGYTF. CDR3 in DNA: TGTGCCAGCAGCCCCAAATCCCTAATAGCTAACTATGGCTACACCTTC.

The DNA of the CDR3 is TGTGCCAGCAGTCGGACAGAGAATGAAAAACTGTTTTTT. It translates to CASSRTENEKLFF. The chain has TRBV2 and TRBJ1-4, with D maybe TRBD1 (6 bases). Germline-derived CDR1 and CDR2 are SNHLY and FYNNEI. Trimming took 5 bases from V and 5 from J, leaving 9 bases between them. This CDR3 is 13 amino acids long. The full variable domain, in which reference TRBV2 and TRBJ1-4 provide the parts outside the CDR3, is EPEVTQTPSHQVTQMGQEVILRCVPISNHLYFYWYRQILGQKVEFLVSFYNNEISEKSEIFDDQFSVERPDGSNFTLKIRSTKLEDSAMYFCASSRTENEKLFFGSGTQLSVL.

The rearrangement uses TRBV5-1 and TRBJ1-6; TRBD1 might be the D (6 bases). This CDR3 comprises 13 residues. V lost 4 bases to trimming and J lost 6 bases, with 8 bases between them. The germline V gene has CDR1 SGHRS and CDR2 YFSETQ. CDR3 bases: TGCGCCAGCAGCAGGGACATTAATTCACCCCTCCACTTT. The encoded protein is CASSRDINSPLHF.

This clone was recorded a few times. The gene calls are TRBV4-2 and TRBJ1-5; D is perhaps TRBD1 (6 bases). V dropped 1 base and J dropped 5 bases, with 9 bases sitting between them. Germline V lookup: CDR1 LGHNA, CDR2 YNFKEQ. CDR3 size: 14 residues. The CDR3 DNA follows: TGTGCCAGCAGCCAAGGGACAGCCCATCAGCCCCAGCATTTT. Amino acid sequence: CASSQGTAHQPQHF.

This clone came up a few times. The chain recombines TRBV28 with TRBJ1-6, with 7 bases identical to TRBD1. The V segment lost 8 bases and the J segment 7 bases; nucleotides outside the gene matches: 5. This CDR3 comprises 13 residues. Germline assignment: CDR1 MDHEN and CDR2 SYDVKM. The CDR3 here is CASQDRNNSPLHF. CDR3 DNA: TGTGCCAGCCAGGACAGGAACAATTCACCCCTCCACTTT.

The chain couples TRBV6-1 to TRBJ2-3, with D possibly matching TRBD2 (6 bases). Germline CDR1 MNHNS, CDR2 SASEGT. V lost 0 bases to trimming and J lost 0 bases, with 10 bases between them. The CDR3 has 16 amino acids. In DNA, the CDR3 is TGTGCCAGCAGTGAAGCGGGAGGTTTGAGCACAGATACGCAGTATTTT. Translated, it gives CASSEAGGLSTDTQYF.

The chain couples TRBV28 to TRBJ1-4, with a weak D call TRBD1 (5 bases). The CDR3 sequence is 13 residues long. The germline CDR1 and CDR2 sequences are MDHEN and SYDVKM. V lost 3 bases and J lost 8, with 10 bases in between. The CDR3 protein is CASSLGGREKLFF. CDR3 sequence (DNA): TGTGCCAGCAGTTTGGGGGGGAGGGAAAAACTGTTTTTT.

The table lists this clone with a few counts. CDR3 amino acids: CASSRPGNYEQYF. The DNA of the CDR3 is TGTGCCAGCAGCAGACCGGGAAACTACGAGCAGTACTTC. V usage is TRBV5-6 and J usage is TRBJ2-7, with TRBD2 as a possible D gene (5 bases). The germline V gene encodes CDR1 SGHDT and CDR2 YYEEEE. The CDR3 is 13 residues long. V was pared by 4 bases and J by 3 bases, with 11 bases between.

The rearrangement uses TRBV9 and TRBJ2-3, with D perhaps matching TRBD2 (5 bases). The germline V gene encodes CDR1 SGDLS and CDR2 YYNGEE. Trimming shortened V by 0 bases and J by 3 bases, and 8 bases separated the two germline ends. The CDR3 is 14 residues long. CDR3 loop: CASSVDRGTDTQYF. The CDR3 DNA follows: TGTGCCAGCAGCGTAGATCGGGGTACAGATACGCAGTATTTT.

This sequence joins TRBV18 and TRBJ1-1; no reliable D call. In germline, CDR1 is KGHSH, CDR2 LQKENI. CDR3 size: 14 residues. V lost 3 bases and J 3 bases, leaving 11 bases between the germline ends. In nucleotides, the CDR3 is TGTGCCAGCTCACCTAGGGCGGGGTACACTGAAGCTTTCTTT. It codes for CASSPRAGYTEAFF.

The rearrangement links TRBV19 to TRBJ2-3; 7 bases are shared with TRBD2. Germline lookup yields CDR1 LNHDA and CDR2 SQIVND (reference sequence). Trimming cost V 6 bases and J 0 bases; bases outside gene matches: 3. The CDR3 has 14 residues. The CDR3: CASRREFSTDTQYF. The CDR3, as DNA: TGTGCCAGTAGGCGGGAGTTTAGCACAGATACGCAGTATTTT.

The rearrangement links TRBV18 to TRBJ1-5; D might be TRBD1 (6 bases). The CDR3 extends over 19 amino acids. The V gene's germline CDR1 is KGHSH and CDR2 LQKENI. Trimming removed 6 bases from V and 1 base from J, with 25 bases in between. DNA for the CDR3: TGTGCCAGCTCCCAGGATGGCGGGGGGCTTATTGGAAGCAATCAGCCCCAGCATTTT. This translates into CASSQDGGGLIGSNQPQHF.

The rearrangement joins TRBV6-2 or TRBV6-3 to TRBJ1-5; D may be TRBD1 (6 bases). Germline values: CDR1 MNHEY, CDR2 SVGEGT. V lost 2 bases to trimming and J lost 3 bases, with 11 bases between them. This CDR3 has 15 amino acids. The CDR3 DNA sequence: TGTGCCAGCAGTTACGCAGGGGCCAACAATCAGCCCCAGCATTTT. Encoded protein: CASSYAGANNQPQHF.

J is TRBJ1-1 and V is TRBV19; D is undetermined. This CDR3 contains 12 residues. CDR1 LNHDA and CDR2 SQIVND come from the germline V gene (reference sequence). V lost 5 bases, J lost 6 bases, and 10 bases lay in between. CDR3 coding DNA: TGTGCCAGTAGTCAGTTTGGAGCTGAAGCTTTCTTT. Protein: CASSQFGAEAFF.

This clone occurred once. The chain employs TRBV5-1 and TRBJ2-7; 8 bases map to TRBD2. The CDR3 length is 15 residues. V shed 4 bases, J shed 3 bases, and the junction held 9 bases outside the gene matches. Per germline, CDR1 SGHRS and CDR2 YFSETQ. The CDR3 DNA is TGCGCCAGCAGCCCGTCGGGGGGGCTTCTCTACGAGCAGTACTTC. This gives the protein CASSPSGGLLYEQYF.

The chain links TRBV6-1 to TRBJ1-5, with D perhaps TRBD1 (6 bases). This CDR3 has 14 residues. Per germline, CDR1 MNHNS and CDR2 SASEGT. V lost 0 bases, J lost 4 bases, and 7 bases lay in between. The CDR3 sequence: CASSEATGNQPQHF. The CDR3 region has the DNA TGTGCCAGCAGTGAAGCGACAGGTAATCAGCCCCAGCATTTT.

The chain is built from TRBV27 and TRBJ1-1, with TRBD1 matching over 7 bases. The CDR3 covers 16 residues. CDR1 is MNHEY, CDR2 SMNVEV, per germline (reference sequence). The V segment lost 5 bases and the J segment 0 bases; nucleotides outside the gene matches: 9. The CDR3 here is CASSPGTATMNTEAFF. Here the CDR3 DNA reads TGTGCCAGCAGTCCCGGGACAGCCACTATGAACACTGAAGCTTTCTTT.

The chain is built from TRBV28 and TRBJ1-2, with D perhaps TRBD1 (6 bases). CDR3 length: 13 amino acids. Germline assignment: CDR1 MDHEN and CDR2 SYDVKM. The V end lost 6 bases, the J end lost 3 bases, and 11 bases lay between the germline ends. The CDR3 sequence is CASSQGFHYGYTF. CDR3 DNA sequence: TGTGCCAGCAGCCAGGGGTTCCACTATGGCTACACCTTC.

The CDR3 region has the DNA TGTGCCAGCAGCGGATTAGCGGGGGTTTATGGCACCGGGGAGCTGTTTTTT. Translation: CASSGLAGVYGTGELFF. The rearrangement uses TRBV5-4 and TRBJ2-2, with TRBD2 identical over 9 bases. This CDR3 spans 17 amino acids. Trimming cost V 4 bases and J 4 bases; bases outside gene matches: 11. Germline V lookup: CDR1 SGHNT, CDR2 YYREEE (reference sequence).

The J gene is TRBJ2-5, the V gene TRBV28, with TRBD2 matching over 9 bases. CDR1 MDHEN and CDR2 SYDVKM come from the germline V gene. The CDR3 runs to 16 residues. V was clipped by 6 bases and J by 4 bases; unmatched bases: 12. The CDR3 is CASSLSGGRSLETQYF. CDR3 bases: TGTGCCAGCAGCCTTAGCGGGGGTCGGTCCTTAGAGACCCAGTACTTC.

The chain recombines TRBV11-2 with TRBJ2-7; 8 positions match TRBD1. V shed 3 bases, J shed 0 bases, and the junction held 7 bases outside the gene matches. Germline values: CDR1 SGHAT, CDR2 FQNNGV. The CDR3 has 16 residues. The CDR3 loop reads CASSFLTTGASYEQYF. The CDR3 region has the DNA TGTGCCAGCAGCTTTCTTACGACAGGGGCCTCCTACGAGCAGTACTTC.

The V gene is TRBV27, the J gene TRBJ1-1, with D possibly being TRBD1 (5 bases). This CDR3 comprises 14 residues. The germline V gene has CDR1 MNHEY and CDR2 SMNVEV (reference sequence). V lost 2 bases and J lost 1, with 8 bases in between. CDR3 sequence: CASSLGHTNTEAFF. As DNA, the CDR3 is TGTGCCAGCAGTTTAGGACACACGAACACTGAAGCTTTCTTT.

V and J are TRBV28 and TRBJ2-5; D may be TRBD2 (5 bases). V dropped 8 bases and J dropped 1 base, with 14 bases sitting between them. This CDR3 is 14 amino acids long. Germline-derived CDR1 and CDR2 are MDHEN and SYDVKM. The CDR3 region is CASRGFLVQETQYF. The DNA of the CDR3 is TGTGCCAGCCGGGGTTTTTTAGTCCAAGAGACCCAGTACTTC.

This chain uses TRBV9 with TRBJ2-3, with TRBD2 matching 7 bases. This CDR3 comprises 15 residues. CDR1 and CDR2 from the germline V gene are SGDLS and YYNGEE. V shed 4 bases, J shed 2 bases, and the junction held 7 bases outside the gene matches. The CDR3 DNA is TGTGCCAGCAGCCCGCCCGGGACTACCACAGATACGCAGTATTTT. It yields the protein CASSPPGTTTDTQYF. Combining the CDR3 with reference TRBV9 and TRBJ2-3 gives the whole variable domain DSGVTQTPKHLITATGQRVTLRCSPRSGDLSVYWYQQSLDQGLQFLIQYYNGEERAKGNILERFSAQQFPDLHSELNLSSLELGDSALYFCASSPPGTTTDTQYFGPGTRLTVL.

This clone was picked up one time. The rearrangement uses TRBV28 and TRBJ1-4; D not resolved. The V end lost 2 bases, the J end lost 5 bases, and 6 bases lay between the germline ends. This CDR3 is 13 amino acids long. Germline V lookup: CDR1 MDHEN, CDR2 SYDVKM. CDR3 sequence: CASSLSPNEKLFF. In DNA, the CDR3 is TGTGCCAGCAGTTTAAGCCCAAATGAAAAACTGTTTTTT. Supplemented by reference TRBV28 and TRBJ1-4, the full variable domain reads DVKVTQSSRYLVKRTGEKVFLECVQDMDHENMFWYRQDPGLGLRLIYFSYDVKMKEKGDIPEGYSVSREKKERFSLILESASTNQTSMYLCASSLSPNEKLFFGSGTQLSVL.

CDR3 in amino acids: CASSMGSGGFDEQFF. CDR3 DNA: TGTGCCAGTAGTATGGGAAGCGGGGGATTTGATGAGCAGTTCTTC. V gene TRBV19 combines with J gene TRBJ2-1, with 8 positions matching TRBD2. Germline CDR1 LNHDA, CDR2 SQIVND (reference sequence). The CDR3 has 15 amino acids. J gave up 8 bases and V 3 bases, and 9 bases lay outside the gene matches.